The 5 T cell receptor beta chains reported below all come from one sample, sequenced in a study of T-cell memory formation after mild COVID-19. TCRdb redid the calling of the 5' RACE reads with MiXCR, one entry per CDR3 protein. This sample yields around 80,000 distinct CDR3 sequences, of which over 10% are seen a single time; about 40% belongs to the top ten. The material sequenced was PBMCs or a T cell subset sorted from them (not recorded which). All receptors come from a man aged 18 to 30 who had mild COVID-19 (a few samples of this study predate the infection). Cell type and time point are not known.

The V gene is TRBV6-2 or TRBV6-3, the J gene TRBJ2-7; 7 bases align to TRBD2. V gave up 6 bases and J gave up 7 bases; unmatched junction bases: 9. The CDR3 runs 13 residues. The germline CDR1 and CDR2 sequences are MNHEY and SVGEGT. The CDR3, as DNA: TGTGCCAGCAGCCTCGGACTAGTTGGGGAGCAGTACGTC. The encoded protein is CASSLGLVGEQYV.

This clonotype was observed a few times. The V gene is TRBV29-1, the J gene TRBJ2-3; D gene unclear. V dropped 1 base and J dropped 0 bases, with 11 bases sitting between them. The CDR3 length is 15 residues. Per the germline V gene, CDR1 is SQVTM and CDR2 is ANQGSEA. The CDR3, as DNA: TGCAGCGTTGAAGGTTCGGAAACTAGCACAGATACGCAGTATTTT. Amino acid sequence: CSVEGSETSTDTQYF.

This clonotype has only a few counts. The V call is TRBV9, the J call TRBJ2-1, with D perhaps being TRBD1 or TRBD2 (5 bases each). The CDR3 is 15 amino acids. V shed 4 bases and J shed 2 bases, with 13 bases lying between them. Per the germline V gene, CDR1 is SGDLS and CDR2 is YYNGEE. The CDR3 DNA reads TGTGCCAGCAGCCCATCGGGGCTAACCTACAATGAGCAGTTCTTC. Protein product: CASSPSGLTYNEQFF.

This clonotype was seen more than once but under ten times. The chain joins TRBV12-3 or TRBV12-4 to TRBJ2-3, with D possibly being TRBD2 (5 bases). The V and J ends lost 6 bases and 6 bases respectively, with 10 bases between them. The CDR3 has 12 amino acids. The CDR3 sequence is CASSDYGDTQYF. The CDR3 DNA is TGTGCCAGCAGCGACTACGGCGATACGCAGTATTTT.

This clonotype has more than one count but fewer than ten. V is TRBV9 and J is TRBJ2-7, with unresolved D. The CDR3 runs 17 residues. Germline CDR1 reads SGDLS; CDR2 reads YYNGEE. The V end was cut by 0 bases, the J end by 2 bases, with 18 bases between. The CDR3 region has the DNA TGTGCCAGCAGCGTAGGCGACATAACTTTATCTCCCTACGAGCAGTACTTC. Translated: CASSVGDITLSPYEQYF.